This TCR beta chain was identified in a study of blood T cell repertoires in COVID-19. Looking at the study overall: Acute-phase and convalescent COVID-19 samples originated in the United States, Italy and Spain. T cells, B-cell-depleted T cells, or PBMCs supplied cDNA or gDNA.

Original analysis: Scientists estimated how many nucleated cells there were by amplifying reference gene primers. Sequenced by immunoSEQ multiplex PCR; TCRdb stores in-frame clones only, minus some. The V and J calls and clone size were taken over from that table, and D and trimming were inferred from the DNA. The data contain tens of thousands of clones, roughly 86% of them singletons. There are 15 residues in the CDR3. V was trimmed by 3 bases and J by 2 bases, leaving 13 bases between them. The germline V gene has CDR1 SGHDN and CDR2 FVKESK. This receptor was identified in a man between 40 and 49 years old with acute or convalescent COVID-19. Sequencing was done on a sample of peripheral blood. The rearrangement joins TRBV14 to TRBJ1-2, with a possible D match to TRBD1 (6 bases). CDR3 nucleotide sequence: TGTGCCAGCAGCCAGCTCCACGGGACAAACTATGGCTACACCTTC. Translation gives CASSQLHGTNYGYTF. Supplemented by reference TRBV14 and TRBJ1-2, the full variable domain reads EAGVTQFPSHSVIEKGQTVTLRCDPISGHDNLYWYRRVMGKEIKFLLHFVKESKQDESGMPNNRFLAERTGGTYSTLKVQPAELEDSGVYFCASSQLHGTNYGYTFGSGTRLTVV.